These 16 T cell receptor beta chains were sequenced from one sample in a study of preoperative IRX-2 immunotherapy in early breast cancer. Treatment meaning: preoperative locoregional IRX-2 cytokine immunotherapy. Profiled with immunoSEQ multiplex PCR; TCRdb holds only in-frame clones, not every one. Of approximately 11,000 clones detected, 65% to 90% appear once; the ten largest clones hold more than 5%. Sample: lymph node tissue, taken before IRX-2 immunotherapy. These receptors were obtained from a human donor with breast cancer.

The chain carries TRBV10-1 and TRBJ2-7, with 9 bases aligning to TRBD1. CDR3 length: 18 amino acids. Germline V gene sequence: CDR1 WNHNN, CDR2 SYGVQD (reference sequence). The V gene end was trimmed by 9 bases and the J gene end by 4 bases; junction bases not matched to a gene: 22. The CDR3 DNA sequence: TGCGCCAGGTATCAAAACGATTATCCGACAGGGGGGTTATACGAGCAGTACTTC. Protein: CARYQNDYPTGGLYEQYF.

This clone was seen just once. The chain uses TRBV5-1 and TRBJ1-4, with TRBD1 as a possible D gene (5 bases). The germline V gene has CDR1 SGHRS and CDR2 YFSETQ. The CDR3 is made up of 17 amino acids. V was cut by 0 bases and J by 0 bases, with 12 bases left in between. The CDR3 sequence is CASSLDGALATNEKLFF. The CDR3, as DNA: TGCGCCAGCAGCTTGGACGGGGCTCTTGCAACTAATGAAAAACTGTTTTTT.

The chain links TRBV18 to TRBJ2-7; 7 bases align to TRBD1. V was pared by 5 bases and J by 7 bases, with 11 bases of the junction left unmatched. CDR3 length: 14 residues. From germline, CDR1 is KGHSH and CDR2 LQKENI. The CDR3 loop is CASSGDSLLREQYF. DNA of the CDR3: TGTGCCAGCTCAGGGGACAGTCTTCTACGAGAGCAGTACTTC.

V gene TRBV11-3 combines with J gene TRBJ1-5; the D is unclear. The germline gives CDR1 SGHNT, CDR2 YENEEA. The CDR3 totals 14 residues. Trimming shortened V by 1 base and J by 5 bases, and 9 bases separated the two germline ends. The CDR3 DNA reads TGTGCCAGCAGCTTAGTAACGGAATATCAGCCCCAGCATTTT. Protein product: CASSLVTEYQPQHF.

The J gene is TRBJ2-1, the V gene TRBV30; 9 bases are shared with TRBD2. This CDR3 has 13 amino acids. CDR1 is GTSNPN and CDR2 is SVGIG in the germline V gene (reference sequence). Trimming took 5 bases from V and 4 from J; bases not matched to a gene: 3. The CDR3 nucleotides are TGTGCCTGGCTGCTAGCGGGATACAATGAGCAGTTCTTC. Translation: CAWLLAGYNEQFF.

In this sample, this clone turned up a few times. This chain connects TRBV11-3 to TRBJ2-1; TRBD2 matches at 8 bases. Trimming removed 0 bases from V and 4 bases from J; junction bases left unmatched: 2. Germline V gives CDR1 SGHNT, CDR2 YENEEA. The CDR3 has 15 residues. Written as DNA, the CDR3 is TGTGCCAGCAGCTTAGAGGCTAGCGGGTACAATGAGCAGTTCTTC. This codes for CASSLEASGYNEQFF.

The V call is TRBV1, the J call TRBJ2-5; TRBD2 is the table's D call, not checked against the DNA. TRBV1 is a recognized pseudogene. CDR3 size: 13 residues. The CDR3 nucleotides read TGCGCCAGCAGCCGACTAGCGGGAGAGACCCAGTACTTC. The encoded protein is CASSRLAGETQYF.

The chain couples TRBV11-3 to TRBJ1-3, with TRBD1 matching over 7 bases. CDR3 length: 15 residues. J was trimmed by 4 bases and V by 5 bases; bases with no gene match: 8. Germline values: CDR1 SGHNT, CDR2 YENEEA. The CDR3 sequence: CASSALSGGGNTIYF. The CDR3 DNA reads TGTGCCAGCAGCGCCTTATCAGGGGGGGGAAACACCATATATTTT.

CDR3 DNA sequence: TGTGCCAGCAGTCGAGAAGGACAGGGGGACTATGGCTACACCTTC. This gives the protein CASSREGQGDYGYTF. J is TRBJ1-2 and V is TRBV22-1; TRBD1, as called in the table, went unchecked against the DNA. TRBV22-1 is recorded as a pseudogene. This CDR3 comprises 15 residues.

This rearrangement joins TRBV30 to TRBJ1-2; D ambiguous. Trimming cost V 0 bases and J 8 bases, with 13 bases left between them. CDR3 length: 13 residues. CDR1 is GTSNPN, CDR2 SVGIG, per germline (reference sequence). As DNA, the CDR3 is TGTGCCTGGAGTGTAATATGGGCCATGGGCTACACCTTC. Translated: CAWSVIWAMGYTF.

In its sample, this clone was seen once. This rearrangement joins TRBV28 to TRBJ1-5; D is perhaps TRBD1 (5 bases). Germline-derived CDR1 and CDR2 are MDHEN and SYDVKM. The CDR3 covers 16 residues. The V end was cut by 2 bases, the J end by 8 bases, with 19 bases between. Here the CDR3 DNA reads TGTGCCAGCAGTTTAGGGTACACCGGGACGGAGGAGCCCCAGCATTTT. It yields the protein CASSLGYTGTEEPQHF.

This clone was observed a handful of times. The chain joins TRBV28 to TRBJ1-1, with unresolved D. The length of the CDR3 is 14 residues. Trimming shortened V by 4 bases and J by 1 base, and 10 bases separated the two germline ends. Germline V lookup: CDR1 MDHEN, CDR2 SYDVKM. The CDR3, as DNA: TGTGCCAGCAGTTCGAACTATCGGAACACTGAAGCTTTCTTT. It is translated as CASSSNYRNTEAFF.

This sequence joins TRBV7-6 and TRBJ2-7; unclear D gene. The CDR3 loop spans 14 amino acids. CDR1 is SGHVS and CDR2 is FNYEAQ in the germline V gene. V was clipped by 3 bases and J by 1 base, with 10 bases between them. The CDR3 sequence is CASSFLAGSYEQYF. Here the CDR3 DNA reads TGTGCCAGCAGCTTTTTAGCAGGTTCCTACGAGCAGTACTTC.

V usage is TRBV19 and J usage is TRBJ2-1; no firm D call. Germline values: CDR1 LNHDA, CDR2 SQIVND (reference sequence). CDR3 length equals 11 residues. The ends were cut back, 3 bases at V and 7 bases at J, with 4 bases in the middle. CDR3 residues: CASSMTNEQFF. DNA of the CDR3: TGTGCCAGTAGTATGACTAATGAGCAGTTCTTC.

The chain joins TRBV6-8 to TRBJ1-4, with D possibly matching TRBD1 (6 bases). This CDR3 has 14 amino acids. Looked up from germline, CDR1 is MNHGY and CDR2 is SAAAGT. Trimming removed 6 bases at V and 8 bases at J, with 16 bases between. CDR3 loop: CASRAEGGREKLFF. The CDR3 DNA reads TGTGCCAGCAGAGCCGAGGGGGGGCGGGAAAAACTGTTTTTT.

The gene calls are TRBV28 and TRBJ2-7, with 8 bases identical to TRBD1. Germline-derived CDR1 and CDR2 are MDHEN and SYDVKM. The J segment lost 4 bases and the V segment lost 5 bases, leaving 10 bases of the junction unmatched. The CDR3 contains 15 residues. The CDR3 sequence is CASSPRTGKRYEQYF. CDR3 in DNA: TGTGCCAGCAGTCCTCGGACAGGGAAGCGGTACGAGCAGTACTTC.